This T cell receptor beta chain is drawn from a study of Ad26.COV2.S vaccination and SARS-CoV-2 variants. Study-wide background: Within the COV1001 Ad26.COV2.S trial arm, the donor was enrolled.

The CDR3 runs to 14 residues. V dropped 8 bases and J dropped 7 bases, with 15 bases sitting between them. Germline V lookup: CDR1 LNHNV, CDR2 YYDKDF (reference sequence). Treatment specified: about 20 received Ad26.COV2.S at low or high dose, single or two shots; roughly five received placebo; per-sample allocation not given. Day 63 following the first vaccine or placebo injection was when the samples were taken. The table came from immunoSEQ multiplex PCR; TCRdb's copy has only in-frame clones and leaves some out. Of 300,000 to 400,000 clones in the sample, about 86% were seen once. The rearrangement uses TRBV15 and TRBJ1-6, with D hard to call. The input for sequencing was peripheral blood, taken in a trial of Ad26.COV2.S vaccine versus placebo. The sequence came from a person between 18 and 65 years old who received the Ad26.COV2.S COVID-19 vaccine or a placebo. This CDR3 reads CATRMDLGNSPLHF. The DNA of the CDR3 is TGTGCCACCCGAATGGACCTGGGAAATTCACCCCTCCACTTT. The whole variable domain, filled in from reference TRBV15 and TRBJ1-6, reads DAMVIQNPRYQVTQFGKPVTLSCSQTLNHNVMYWYQQKSSQAPKLLFHYYDKDFNNEADTPDNFQSRRPNTSFCFLDIRSPGLGDTAMYLCATRMDLGNSPLHFGNGTRLTVT.